These 6 T cell receptor beta chains were all obtained from the same sample, sequenced in a study of CD8 T cells in cerebrospinal fluid in Alzheimer's disease. With the 10x single-cell sequencing reads reprocessed, TCRdb shows one record per CDR3 protein and no DNA. The listing records under 1,500 distinct CDR3 sequences. The sample taken for sequencing was cerebrospinal fluid. The receptor set was obtained from a human donor with mild cognitive impairment.

This chain's CDR3 is CASSQEWAVYGYTF. V and J are TRBV4-2 and TRBJ1-2. CDR3 length: 14 residues. Germline values: CDR1 LGHNA, CDR2 YNFKEQ.

Considering frequency, this clonotype is medium-sized. The gene calls are TRBV18 and TRBJ1-1; without DNA, the TCRdb call of TRBD1 cannot be checked. Looked up from germline, CDR1 is KGHSH and CDR2 is LQKENI. The CDR3 contains 16 residues. The CDR3 loop reads CASSERDRGRYTEAFF.

This clonotype shows up as large by frequency. The chain recombines TRBV7-2 with TRBJ2-5; absent DNA, TCRdb's TRBD2 call cannot be checked. From germline, CDR1 is SGHTA and CDR2 FQGNSA. This CDR3 is 14 amino acids long. CDR3: CASSLVLGWETQYF.

This clonotype is labeled medium-sized based on frequency. The rearrangement joins TRBV19 to TRBJ2-6; TCRdb indicates TRBD1, and absent DNA this call remains unverified. The CDR3 length is 14 residues. Germline lookup yields CDR1 LNHDA and CDR2 SQIVND (reference sequence). CDR3 region: CASKGMSAANVLTF.

This clonotype counts as medium-sized by frequency. The chain links TRBV4-2 to TRBJ2-5; the D call of TRBD1 rests on TCRdb alone, since no DNA is present to check it. The CDR3 runs to 16 residues. Looked up from germline, CDR1 is LGHNA and CDR2 is YNFKEQ. CDR3 amino acids: CASSQTLQGRQETQYF.

This clonotype registers medium-sized by frequency. The rearrangement uses TRBV9 and TRBJ2-5; the TCRdb call, TRBD2, lacks DNA for checking. This CDR3 contains 14 residues. CDR1 SGDLS and CDR2 YYNGEE come from the germline V gene. This chain's CDR3 is CASSVALALETQYF.